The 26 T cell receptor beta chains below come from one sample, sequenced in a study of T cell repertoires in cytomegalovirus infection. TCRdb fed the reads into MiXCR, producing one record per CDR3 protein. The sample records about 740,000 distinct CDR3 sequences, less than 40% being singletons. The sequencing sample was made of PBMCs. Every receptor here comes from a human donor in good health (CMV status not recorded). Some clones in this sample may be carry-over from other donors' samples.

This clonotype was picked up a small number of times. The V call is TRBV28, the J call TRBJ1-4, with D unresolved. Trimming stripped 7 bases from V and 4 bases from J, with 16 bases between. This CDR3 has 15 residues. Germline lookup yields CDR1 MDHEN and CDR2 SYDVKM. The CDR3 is CASKRNTAHNEKLFF. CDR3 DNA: TGTGCCAGCAAGCGGAATACAGCCCATAATGAAAAACTGTTTTTT.

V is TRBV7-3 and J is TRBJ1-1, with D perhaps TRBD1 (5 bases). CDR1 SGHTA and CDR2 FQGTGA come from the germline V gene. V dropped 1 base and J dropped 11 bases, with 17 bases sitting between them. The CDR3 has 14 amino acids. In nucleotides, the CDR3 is TGTGCCAGCAGCTTAATACCCGGGGTGGGGGAGGCTTTCTTT. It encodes CASSLIPGVGEAFF.

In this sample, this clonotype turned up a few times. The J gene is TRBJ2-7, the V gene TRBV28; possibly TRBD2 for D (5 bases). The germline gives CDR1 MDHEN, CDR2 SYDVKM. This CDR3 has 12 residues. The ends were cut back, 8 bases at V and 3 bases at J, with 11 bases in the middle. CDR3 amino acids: CASGGGHYEQYF. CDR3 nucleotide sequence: TGTGCCAGCGGAGGCGGCCACTACGAGCAGTACTTC.

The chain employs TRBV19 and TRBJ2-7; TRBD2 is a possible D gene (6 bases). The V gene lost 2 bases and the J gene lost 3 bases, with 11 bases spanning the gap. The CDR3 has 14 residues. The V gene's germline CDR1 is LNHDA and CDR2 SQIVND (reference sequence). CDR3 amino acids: CASSIFGGDYEQYF. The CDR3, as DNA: TGTGCCAGTAGTATATTCGGGGGTGACTACGAGCAGTACTTC.

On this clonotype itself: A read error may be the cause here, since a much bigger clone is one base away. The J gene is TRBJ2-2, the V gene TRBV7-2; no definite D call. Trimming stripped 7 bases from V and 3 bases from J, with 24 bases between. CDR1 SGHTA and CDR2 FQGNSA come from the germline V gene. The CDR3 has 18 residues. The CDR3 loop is CASIKRLEEKRYTGELFF. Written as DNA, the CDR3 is TGTGCCAGCATCAAGAGGCTAGAGGAAAAACGATACACCGGGGAGCTGTTTTTT.

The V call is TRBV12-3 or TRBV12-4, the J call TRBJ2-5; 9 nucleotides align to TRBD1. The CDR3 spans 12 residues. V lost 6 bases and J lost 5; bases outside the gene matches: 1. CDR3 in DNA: TGTGCCAGCAGGGGACAGGGCGAGACCCAGTACTTC. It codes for CASRGQGETQYF.

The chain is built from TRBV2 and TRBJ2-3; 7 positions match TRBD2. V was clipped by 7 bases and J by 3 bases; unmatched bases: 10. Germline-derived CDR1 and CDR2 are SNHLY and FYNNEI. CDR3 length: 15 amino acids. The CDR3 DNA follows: TGTGCCAGCAATCCAGGGCTAGCGGCTACAGATACGCAGTATTTT. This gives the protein CASNPGLAATDTQYF.

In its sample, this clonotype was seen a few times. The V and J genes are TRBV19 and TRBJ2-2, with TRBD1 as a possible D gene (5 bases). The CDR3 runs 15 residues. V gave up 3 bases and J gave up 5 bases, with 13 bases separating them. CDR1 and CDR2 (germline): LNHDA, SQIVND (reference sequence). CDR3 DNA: TGTGCCAGTAGTATGGATAGGTCAGGGACCGGGGAGCTGTTTTTT. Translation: CASSMDRSGTGELFF.

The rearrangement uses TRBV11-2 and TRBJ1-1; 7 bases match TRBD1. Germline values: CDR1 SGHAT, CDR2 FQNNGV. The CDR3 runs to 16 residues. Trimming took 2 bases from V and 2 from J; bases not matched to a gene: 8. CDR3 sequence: CASSLTPGTVNTEAFF. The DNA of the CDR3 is TGTGCCAGCAGCTTAACACCCGGGACAGTCAACACTGAAGCTTTCTTT.

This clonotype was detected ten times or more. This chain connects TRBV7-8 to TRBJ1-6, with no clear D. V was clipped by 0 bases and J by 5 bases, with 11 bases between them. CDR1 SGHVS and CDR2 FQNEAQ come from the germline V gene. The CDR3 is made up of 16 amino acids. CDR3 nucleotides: TGTGCCAGCAGCTTAGCGGTAGGCCTGAATAATTCACCCCTCCACTTT. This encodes CASSLAVGLNNSPLHF.

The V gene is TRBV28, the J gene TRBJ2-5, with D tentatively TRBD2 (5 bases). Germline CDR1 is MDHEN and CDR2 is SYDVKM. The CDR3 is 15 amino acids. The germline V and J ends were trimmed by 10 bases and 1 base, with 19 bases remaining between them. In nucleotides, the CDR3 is TGTGCCACCACACTCCTACCGGGAACCCAAGAGACCCAGTACTTC. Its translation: CATTLLPGTQETQYF.

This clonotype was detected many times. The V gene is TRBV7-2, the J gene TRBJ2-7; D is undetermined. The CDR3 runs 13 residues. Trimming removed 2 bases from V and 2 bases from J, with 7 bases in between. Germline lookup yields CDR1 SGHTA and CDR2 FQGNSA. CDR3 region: CASSLSGPYEQYF. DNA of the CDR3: TGTGCCAGCAGCTTATCGGGCCCCTACGAGCAGTACTTC.

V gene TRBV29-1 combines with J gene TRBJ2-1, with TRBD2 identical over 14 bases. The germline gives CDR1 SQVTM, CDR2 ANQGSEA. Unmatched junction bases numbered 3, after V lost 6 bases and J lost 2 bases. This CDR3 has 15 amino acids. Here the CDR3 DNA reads TGCAGCGTGCGACTAGCGGGAGGGCCCTACAATGAGCAGTTCTTC. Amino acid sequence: CSVRLAGGPYNEQFF.

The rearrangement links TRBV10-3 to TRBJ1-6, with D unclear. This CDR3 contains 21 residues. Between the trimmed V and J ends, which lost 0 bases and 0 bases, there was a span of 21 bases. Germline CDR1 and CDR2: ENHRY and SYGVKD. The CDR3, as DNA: TGTGCCATCAGTGAGTCGATCTGGGCAGGCCCAACGCTCTCCTATAATTCACCCCTCCACTTT. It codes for CAISESIWAGPTLSYNSPLHF.

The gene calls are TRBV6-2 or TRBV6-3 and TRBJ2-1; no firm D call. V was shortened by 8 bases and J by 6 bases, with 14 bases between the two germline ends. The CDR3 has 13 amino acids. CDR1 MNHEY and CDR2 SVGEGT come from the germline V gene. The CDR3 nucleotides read TGTGCCAGCGCCTTAAATACTCGCAATGAGCAGTTCTTC. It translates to CASALNTRNEQFF.

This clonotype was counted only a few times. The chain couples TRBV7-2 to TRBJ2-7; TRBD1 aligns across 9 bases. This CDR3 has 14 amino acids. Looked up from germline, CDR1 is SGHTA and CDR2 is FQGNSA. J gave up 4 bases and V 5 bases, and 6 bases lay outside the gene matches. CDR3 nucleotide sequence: TGTGCCAGCAGCCAGGACAGGGGTCGGTACGAGCAGTACTTC. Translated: CASSQDRGRYEQYF. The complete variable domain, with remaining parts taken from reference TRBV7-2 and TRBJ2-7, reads GAGVSQSPSNKVTEKGKDVELRCDPISGHTALYWYRQSLGQGLEFLIYFQGNSAPDKSGLPSDRFSAERTGGSVSTLTIQRTQQEDSAVYLCASSQDRGRYEQYFGPGTRLTVT.

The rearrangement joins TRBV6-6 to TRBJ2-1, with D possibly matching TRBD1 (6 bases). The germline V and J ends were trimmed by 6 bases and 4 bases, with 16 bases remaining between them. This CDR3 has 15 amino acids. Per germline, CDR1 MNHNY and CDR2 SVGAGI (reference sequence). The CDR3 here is CASRADSVLYNEQFF. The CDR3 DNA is TGTGCCAGCAGGGCGGACAGCGTACTTTACAATGAGCAGTTCTTC.

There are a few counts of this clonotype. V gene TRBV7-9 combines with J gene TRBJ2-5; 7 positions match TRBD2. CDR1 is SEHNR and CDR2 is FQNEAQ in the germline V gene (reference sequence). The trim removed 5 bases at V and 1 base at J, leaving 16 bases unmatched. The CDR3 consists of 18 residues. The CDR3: CASSPPAIGRSLQETQYF. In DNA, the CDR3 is TGTGCCAGCAGCCCCCCGGCCATCGGGAGGTCCCTCCAAGAGACCCAGTACTTC.

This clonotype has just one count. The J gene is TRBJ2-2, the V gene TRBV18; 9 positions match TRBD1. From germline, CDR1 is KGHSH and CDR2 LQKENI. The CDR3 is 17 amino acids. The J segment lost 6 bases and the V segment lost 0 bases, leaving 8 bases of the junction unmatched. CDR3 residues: CASSPPTGQGSAGELFF. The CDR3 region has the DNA TGTGCCAGCTCACCACCGACGGGACAGGGTTCGGCCGGGGAGCTGTTTTTT. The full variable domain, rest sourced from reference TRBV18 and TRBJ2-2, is NAGVMQNPRHLVRRRGQEARLRCSPMKGHSHVYWYRQLPEEGLKFMVYLQKENIIDESGMPKERFSAEFPKEGPSILRIQQVVRGDSAAYFCASSPPTGQGSAGELFFGEGSRLTVL.

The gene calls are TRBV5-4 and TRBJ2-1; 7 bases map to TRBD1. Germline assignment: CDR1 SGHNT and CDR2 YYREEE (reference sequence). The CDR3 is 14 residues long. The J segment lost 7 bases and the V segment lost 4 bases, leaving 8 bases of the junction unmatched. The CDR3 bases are TGTGCCAGCAGCCCCGGGACAGACTTTAATGAGCAGTTCTTC. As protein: CASSPGTDFNEQFF.

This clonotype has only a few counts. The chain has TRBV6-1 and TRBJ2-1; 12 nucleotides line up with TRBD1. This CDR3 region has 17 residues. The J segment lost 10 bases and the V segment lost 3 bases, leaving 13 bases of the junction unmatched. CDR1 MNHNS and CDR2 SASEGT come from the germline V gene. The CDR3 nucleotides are TGTGCCAGCAGTGAGATCCCGGGACAGGGGGCCGGTCGGGAGCAGTTCTTC. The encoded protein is CASSEIPGQGAGREQFF.

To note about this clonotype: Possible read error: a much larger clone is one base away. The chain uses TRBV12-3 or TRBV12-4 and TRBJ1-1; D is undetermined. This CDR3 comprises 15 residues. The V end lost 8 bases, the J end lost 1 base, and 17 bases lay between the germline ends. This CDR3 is CASASANSQNTEAFF. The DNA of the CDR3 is TGTGCCAGCGCCTCAGCCAACAGCCAGAACACTGAAGCTTTCTTT.

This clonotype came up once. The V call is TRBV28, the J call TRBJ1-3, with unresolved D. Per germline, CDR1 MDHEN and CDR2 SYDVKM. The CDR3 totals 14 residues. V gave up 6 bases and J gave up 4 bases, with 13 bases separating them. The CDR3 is CASRTADPGNTIYF. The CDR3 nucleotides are TGTGCCAGCAGGACTGCAGATCCAGGAAACACCATATATTTT. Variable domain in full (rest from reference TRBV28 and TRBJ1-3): DVKVTQSSRYLVKRTGEKVFLECVQDMDHENMFWYRQDPGLGLRLIYFSYDVKMKEKGDIPEGYSVSREKKERFSLILESASTNQTSMYLCASRTADPGNTIYFGEGSWLTVV.

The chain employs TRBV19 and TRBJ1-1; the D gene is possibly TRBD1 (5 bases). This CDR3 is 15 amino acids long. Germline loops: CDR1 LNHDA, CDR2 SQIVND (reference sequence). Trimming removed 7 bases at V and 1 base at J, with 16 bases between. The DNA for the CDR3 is TGTGCCAGTATTATTAGGCCGGGACGGAACACTGAAGCTTTCTTT. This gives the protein CASIIRPGRNTEAFF.

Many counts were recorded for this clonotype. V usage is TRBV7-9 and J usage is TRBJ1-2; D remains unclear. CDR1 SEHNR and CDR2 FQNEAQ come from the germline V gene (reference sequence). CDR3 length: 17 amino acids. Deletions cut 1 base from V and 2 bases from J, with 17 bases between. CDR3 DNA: TGTGCCAGCAGCTTAGTACGGGGATTGCGGGGAAACTATGGCTACACCTTC. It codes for CASSLVRGLRGNYGYTF. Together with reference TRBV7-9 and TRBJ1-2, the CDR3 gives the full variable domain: DTGVSQNPRHKITKRGQNVTFRCDPISEHNRLYWYRQTLGQGPEFLTYFQNEAQLEKSRLLSDRFSAERPKGSFSTLEIQRTEQGDSAMYLCASSLVRGLRGNYGYTFGSGTRLTVV.

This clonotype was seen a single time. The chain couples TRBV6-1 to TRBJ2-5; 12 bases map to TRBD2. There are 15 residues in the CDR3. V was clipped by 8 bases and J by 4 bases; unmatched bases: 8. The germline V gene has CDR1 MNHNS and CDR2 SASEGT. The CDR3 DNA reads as TGTGCCAGCGGGAGACTAGCGGGAGCGGTAGAGACCCAGTACTTC. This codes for CASGRLAGAVETQYF.